This record covers a single TCR beta chain. Participant age was roughly 18 to 100 years, and participants resided in fewer than 30 US areas. As handled by the study authors: For nucleated cells, counts were estimated from reference gene primer amplification. Assay used: immunoSEQ multiplex PCR; TCRdb lists only in-frame clones, some missing. D and trimming were read from the DNA, whereas the V and J calls and clone size are those reported in that table. The table records about 180,000 clones, roughly 87% of them present only once. The data are from a study of blood T cell repertoires in COVID-19. Study information: T cells, B-cell-depleted T cells, or PBMCs supplied cDNA or gDNA.

Trimming removed 0 bases from V and 7 bases from J, with 12 bases in between. Germline CDR1 SGHRS, CDR2 YFSETQ. The CDR3 consists of 14 residues. Sequencing was performed on PBMCs or T cells enriched from blood (not recorded which). The chain has TRBV5-1 and TRBJ2-3; no clear D gene. The receptor comes from a human donor with acute COVID-19. The donor label of this sample is uncertain. Here the CDR3 reads CASSLGMAENTQYF. As DNA, the CDR3 is TGCGCCAGCAGCTTGGGGATGGCGGAGAATACGCAGTATTTT.